The source of this T cell receptor (beta chain) is a study of OX40 agonist ivuxolimab in advanced cancers. The study in broad terms: Ivuxolimab, which targeted the costimulatory receptor OX40 (CD134), was an agonistic, fully human IgG2 monoclonal antibody. Of the roughly 52 patients in dose escalation, approximately 20 had hepatocellular carcinoma, about 15 had melanoma, 9 had renal cell carcinoma and 9 had head and neck cancer. Peripheral TCRbeta sequencing aimed to test whether ivuxolimab altered TCR sequence diversity and caused clonal T-cell expansion. Partial responses were achieved by three dose-escalation patients, of whom one had hepatocellular carcinoma and two had cutaneous melanoma. The paper covers the monotherapy dose-escalation part of the phase I ivuxolimab trial, which included N of about 50 patients. Prior anti-PD-1, anti-PD-L1 or anti-CTLA-4 therapy was permitted, and less than 45% of dose-escalation patients had received checkpoint inhibitors. In the dose-escalation cohort, approximately 83% of patients were male, and the mean age was 60 years with a range of about 20 to 90. Intravenous ivuxolimab was administered to patients every 2 weeks at six dose levels: 0.01, 0.1, 0.3, 1.5, 3 and 10 mg/kg. Points the paper makes about the study in general: At doses of 0.1 to 3.0 mg/kg, clonal expansion of both CD4+ and CD8+ blood T cells was observed from baseline to week 6. After ivuxolimab, CD8+ T cells had more expanded clones than CD4+ T cells on average. Which antigens the clonally expanded peripheral T cells were specific for was not determined. Low levels of normalized T-cell clonal expansion were also seen in some nonresponding patients. In the 0.1-3.0 mg/kg groups, partial responders were among the patients with the lowest normalized peripheral clonal expansion, particularly in CD8+ T cells.

Genomic DNA was isolated from the sorted cells so that the TCRbeta CDR3 region could be sequenced. The immunoSEQ Assay was used to sequence the TCRbeta CDR3 regions. Entries here come from immuneACCESS through TCRdb and include only in-frame sequences with V and J called. Some clones fail to appear in such tables; in the studies checked, an unresolved V gene covers under half of the shortfall, and the cause of the remainder is unknown. The sample table records 13,000 to 15,000 clones; 65% to 80% of these occur just once. Under 35% of the sample is held by the ten biggest clonotypes. With respect to this clone: Its antigen target is currently unknown. No base quality information exists; no much larger clone differs at one position.

The trial excluded patients who had a history of autoimmune disease or were on systemic immunosuppression. Peripheral blood for TCR sequencing was collected from all dose cohorts at baseline, on cycle 4 day 1, and on cycle 7 day 1. The samples were taken from a phase I, first-in-human, multicenter, open-label dose-escalation trial of ivuxolimab. Adults with locally advanced or metastatic melanoma, renal cell, hepatocellular, or head and neck squamous cell carcinoma were enrolled in the trial. CD4+ and CD8+ T cells were sorted separately from peripheral blood before TCR sequencing. The cysteine opens and the phenylalanine closes a CDR3 of 14 amino acids. Kept here is only the CDR3 DNA, which spans 42 bases and is read in frame from base 1. Per the germline V gene (reference sequence), MNHEY is the CDR1 and SMNVEV is the CDR2. Trimming removed 3 bases from V and 4 bases from J; the gene matches leave 4 bases unexplained.

Sample: CD4+ or CD8+ T cells sorted from blood, taken in a trial of the OX40 agonist ivuxolimab. The V and J genes are TRBV27 and TRBJ2-7, with 9 middle bases fitting TRBD2. The TCR was taken from an adult with an advanced solid tumor such as melanoma, head and neck, liver or kidney cancer. The nucleotide sequence reads TGTGCCAGCAGTTTCGCGCGGGAGGGTTACGAGCAGTACTTC. The encoded protein is CASSFAREGYEQYF.